This T cell receptor (beta chain) was captured by sequencing in a study of T cell changes during pregnancy in multiple sclerosis. Profiled with immunoSEQ multiplex PCR; TCRdb holds only in-frame clones, not every one. The sample carries 35,000 to 50,000 clones, 70% to 90% recorded once. Trimming at V came to 0 bases and at J to 9 bases, leaving 20 bases not matched to a gene. CDR3 size: 21 residues. Germline V gene sequence: CDR1 LGHNA, CDR2 YNFKEQ. This clonotype originated in a female donor with multiple sclerosis, enrolled in a pregnancy study. V and J are TRBV4-2 and TRBJ2-1; TRBD2 matches at 13 bases. Sequenced material: CD4+ T cells from peripheral blood mononuclear cells, taken after pregnancy. CDR3 amino acids: CASSQEGGPRLAGGTRTEQFF. In nucleotides, the CDR3 is TGTGCCAGCAGCCAAGAAGGGGGTCCTAGACTAGCGGGAGGCACGCGCACTGAGCAGTTCTTC.